A single sample is the source of the 12 T cell receptor beta chains below, sequenced in a study of blood T cells in healthy people across ages. The authors ran a second PCR of roughly 6 to 12 cycles using a sample-barcoded 5' primer and a J-beta primer mix. One entry per CDR3 protein, called by TCRdb with MiXCR from the 5' RACE reads. This sample yields 730,000 or so distinct CDR3 sequences, of which around 46% are seen a single time; around 20% belongs to the top ten. Sequenced sample: blood. The receptors were sampled from a woman aged 60-75 years in good health.

CDR3 protein: CASSLGDTGGAFF. The CDR3 nucleotides read TGTGCCAGCAGCCTAGGGGACACCGGAGGTGCTTTCTTT. The V gene is TRBV12-3 or TRBV12-4, the J gene TRBJ1-1; a possible D gene is TRBD1 (6 bases). V lost 6 bases, J lost 11 bases, and 19 bases lay in between. This CDR3 is built from 13 residues.

The chain joins TRBV12-3 or TRBV12-4 to TRBJ1-4; D possibly corresponds to TRBD1 (6 bases). V was cut by 7 bases and J by 8 bases, with 17 bases left in between. CDR3 length equals 14 residues. The CDR3 bases are TGTGCCAGCACCCTAGAAACGGGGGGCGAAAAACTGTTTTTT. Amino acids: CASTLETGGEKLFF.

The rearrangement links TRBV6-5 to TRBJ2-4; the match to TRBD1 covers 8 bases. V lost 6 bases to trimming and J lost 6 bases; unmatched junction nucleotides: 10. Germline lookup yields CDR1 MNHEY and CDR2 SVGAGI. The CDR3 contains 15 residues. The chain's CDR3 is CASSAPRGRLNIQYF. The CDR3 coding sequence is TGTGCCAGCAGCGCGCCCAGGGGGCGCTTAAACATTCAGTACTTC.

Concerning this clonotype: One end of the junction varies from germline; a read error may be responsible. This rearrangement joins TRBV10-3 to TRBJ2-3, with D uncertain. The CDR3 is made up of 12 amino acids. Germline V CDR1 and CDR2: ENHRY, SYGVKD. CDR3 coding DNA: TGTACCATCAGTGAGATCACAGATACGCAGTATTTT. This encodes CTISEITDTQYF.

The chain employs TRBV20-1 and TRBJ2-5; 7 bases fit TRBD2. The ends lost 6 bases at V and 5 bases at J; junction bases unmatched: 9. CDR3 length: 13 amino acids. CDR1 and CDR2 (germline): DFQATT, SNEGSKA (reference sequence). Here the CDR3 reads CSAPGSGTETQYF. As DNA, the CDR3 is TGCAGTGCGCCCGGAAGCGGGACGGAGACCCAGTACTTC.

The J gene is TRBJ2-3, the V gene TRBV4-3; possibly TRBD2 for D (6 bases). The V end was cut by 3 bases, the J end by 2 bases, with 21 bases between. The germline CDR1 and CDR2 sequences are LGHNA and YSLEER. CDR3 length equals 18 residues. DNA of the CDR3: TGCGCCAGCAGCCAGGCGGGATCGTCCGGGAGTAACACAGATACGCAGTATTTT. Its protein is CASSQAGSSGSNTDTQYF.

The chain links TRBV6-2 or TRBV6-3 to TRBJ2-7; TRBD2 might be the D (6 bases). Trimming cost V 6 bases and J 6 bases, with 18 bases left between them. CDR3 length equals 14 residues. Germline-derived CDR1 and CDR2 are MNHEY and SVGEGT. CDR3 in DNA: TGTGCCAGCAGACTGACTAGTAGTGTCTGCGAGCAGTACTTC. Protein product: CASRLTSSVCEQYF.

The chain joins TRBV29-1 to TRBJ1-5; D unclear. In germline, CDR1 is SQVTM, CDR2 ANQGSEA. CDR3 size: 13 residues. Trimming took off 5 bases at V and 6 bases at J, with 14 bases between the two ends. Here the CDR3 reads CSVYPGLGQPQHF. The CDR3, as DNA: TGCAGCGTTTATCCGGGTTTGGGTCAGCCCCAGCATTTT.

V usage is TRBV20-1 and J usage is TRBJ2-1, with D maybe TRBD2 (5 bases). The CDR3 is 11 residues long. Germline V gene data show CDR1 as DFQATT and CDR2 as SNEGSKA (reference sequence). V shed 6 bases and J shed 9 bases, with 12 bases lying between them. The DNA of the CDR3 is TGCAGTGCCCCTGGGAGTCCTGAGCAGTTCTTC. This sequence encodes CSAPGSPEQFF.

This chain links TRBV20-1 with TRBJ2-7; 8 bases line up with TRBD1. The CDR3 consists of 12 residues. Germline loops: CDR1 DFQATT, CDR2 SNEGSKA (reference sequence). The trim removed 5 bases at V and 0 bases at J, leaving 0 bases unmatched. The CDR3 loop reads CSAGQGSYEQYF. The CDR3 DNA follows: TGCAGTGCTGGACAGGGCTCCTACGAGCAGTACTTC.

This clonotype was seen more than once but under ten times. The rearrangement joins TRBV28 to TRBJ2-5, with no clear D. V was shortened by 3 bases and J by 5 bases, with 10 bases between the two germline ends. The CDR3 has 13 residues. CDR1 is MDHEN, CDR2 SYDVKM, per germline. The CDR3 bases are TGTGCCAGCAGTTTCGGATGGCGGGAGACCCAGTACTTC. It codes for CASSFGWRETQYF.

This clonotype appeared once. This sequence may be a read error, since a much larger clone differs from it by one base. This chain links TRBV20-1 with TRBJ1-2; TRBD1 might be the D (5 bases). From germline, CDR1 is DFQATT and CDR2 SNEGSKA (reference sequence). The CDR3 covers 13 residues. In DNA form, the CDR3 reads TGCAGTGCTGAGGACACCTCTAACTATGGCTACATCTTC. This encodes CSAEDTSNYGYIF.